The 30 T cell receptor beta chains listed next were all sequenced from one sample in a study of blood T cell repertoires in COVID-19. TCRdb keeps only in-frame clones here, not all; method: immunoSEQ multiplex PCR. The sample gives around 100,000 clones, 75% to 90% of which show up once; approximately 0.75% is in the top ten. The source material was peripheral blood. These receptors were taken from a woman aged 65 to 85 with acute or convalescent COVID-19.

V usage is TRBV5-8 and J usage is TRBJ2-2; D perhaps matches TRBD1 (5 bases). This CDR3 spans 16 amino acids. V lost 0 bases and J 1 base, leaving 10 bases between the germline ends. The germline gives CDR1 SGHTS, CDR2 YDEGEE. The CDR3 spells CASSLGLTVNTGELFF. The CDR3 DNA is TGTGCCAGCAGCTTGGGATTGACAGTGAACACCGGGGAGCTGTTTTTT.

V usage is TRBV12-3 or TRBV12-4 and J usage is TRBJ2-1; D not resolved. The CDR3 extends over 12 amino acids. The V and J ends lost 3 bases and 10 bases respectively, with 10 bases between them. The CDR3 loop reads CASSFEAREQFF. In DNA, the CDR3 is TGTGCCAGCAGTTTCGAGGCCCGAGAGCAGTTCTTC.

V is TRBV5-4 and J is TRBJ2-3, with a weak D call TRBD1 (6 bases). Germline V lookup: CDR1 SGHNT, CDR2 YYREEE (reference sequence). V was trimmed by 0 bases and J by 10 bases, leaving 18 bases between them. CDR3 length: 15 amino acids. The CDR3 is CASSLGGSATGSQYF. CDR3 bases: TGTGCCAGCAGCTTGGGGGGGTCCGCAACAGGGTCGCAGTATTTT. The variable domain in full, completed from reference TRBV5-4 and TRBJ2-3, reads ETGVTQSPTHLIKTRGQQVTLRCSSQSGHNTVSWYQQALGQGPQFIFQYYREEENGRGNFPPRFSGLQFPNYSSELNVNALELDDSALYLCASSLGGSATGSQYFGPGTRLTVL.

The chain uses TRBV18 and TRBJ2-7, with 11 bases fitting TRBD2. Trimming cost V 3 bases and J 5 bases; bases outside gene matches: 6. Per the germline V gene, CDR1 is KGHSH and CDR2 is LQKENI. The CDR3 consists of 15 residues. CDR3 protein: CASSPLAGGRDEQYF. Here the CDR3 DNA reads TGTGCCAGCTCACCTTTAGCGGGAGGGCGCGACGAGCAGTACTTC.

The V call is TRBV2, the J call TRBJ1-1; a weak D match, TRBD1 (6 bases). Germline CDR1 is SNHLY and CDR2 is FYNNEI. The CDR3 covers 15 residues. V lost 3 bases and J 0 bases, leaving 11 bases between the germline ends. The DNA for the CDR3 is TGTGCCAGCAGTGAGGACAGATCGATGAACACTGAAGCTTTCTTT. It encodes CASSEDRSMNTEAFF.

The chain carries TRBV7-3 and TRBJ2-1, with TRBD2 matching 10 bases. The CDR3 length is 18 residues. Germline CDR1 reads SGHTA; CDR2 reads FQGTGA. The junction had 12 bases not matched to a gene; V was cut back by 3 bases and J by 4 bases. The CDR3 is CASSLGIAGGVIYNEQFF. The CDR3 DNA is TGTGCCAGCAGCTTGGGGATAGCGGGAGGTGTAATTTACAATGAGCAGTTCTTC.

This clone was observed a handful of times. This rearrangement joins TRBV3-1 (or the pseudogene TRBV3-2) to TRBJ2-3; 7 bases map to TRBD2. Germline-derived CDR1 and CDR2 are LGHDT and YNNKEL (reference sequence). The CDR3 consists of 16 residues. V was pared by 0 bases and J by 5 bases, with 8 bases of the junction left unmatched. This CDR3 is CASSQDRAGVVDTQYF. The CDR3 DNA reads TGTGCCAGCAGCCAAGATCGGGCGGGAGTAGTAGATACGCAGTATTTT.

The rearrangement joins TRBV6-5 to TRBJ2-1; 9 bases agree with TRBD1. The germline CDR1 and CDR2 sequences are MNHEY and SVGAGI. The ends lost 7 bases at V and 3 bases at J; junction bases unmatched: 4. This CDR3 is 14 amino acids long. CDR3 bases: TGTGCCAGCACCCGACAGGGGGGCTACAATGAGCAGTTCTTC. Protein sequence: CASTRQGGYNEQFF.

Here the CDR3 DNA reads TGCGCCAGCAACGGGGGGGCGAACACCGGGGAGCTGTTTTTT. It encodes CASNGGANTGELFF. V is TRBV5-1 and J is TRBJ2-2; TRBD2 agrees at 8 bases. Trimming took 6 bases from V and 0 from J; bases not matched to a gene: 1. The CDR3 is 14 amino acids. Germline CDR1 is SGHRS and CDR2 is YFSETQ.

The V and J genes are TRBV5-1 and TRBJ2-7; no firm D call. V shed 2 bases and J shed 3 bases, with 3 bases lying between them. This CDR3 has 11 amino acids. Germline V CDR1 and CDR2: SGHRS, YFSETQ. The CDR3 loop is CASSFGYEQYF. The CDR3 coding sequence is TGCGCCAGCAGCTTCGGCTACGAGCAGTACTTC.

The rearrangement uses TRBV7-3 and TRBJ2-5; TRBD1 matches 8 bases. Germline lookup yields CDR1 SGHTA and CDR2 FQGTGA. V gave up 5 bases and J gave up 7 bases; unmatched junction bases: 12. This CDR3 comprises 15 residues. CDR3 nucleotide sequence: TGTGCCAGCAGCCCCCAGGCAGGGGGCGGAGGGACCCAGTACTTC. Protein: CASSPQAGGGGTQYF. The complete variable domain, with remaining parts taken from reference TRBV7-3 and TRBJ2-5, reads GAGVSQTPSNKVTEKGKYVELRCDPISGHTALYWYRQSLGQGPEFLIYFQGTGAADDSGLPNDRFFAVRPEGSVSTLKIQRTERGDSAVYLCASSPQAGGGGTQYFGPGTRLLVL.

The chain carries TRBV11-3 and TRBJ1-5; D is ambiguous. Per germline, CDR1 SGHNT and CDR2 YENEEA. This CDR3 spans 15 amino acids. Trimming stripped 9 bases from V and 2 bases from J, with 17 bases between. In nucleotides, the CDR3 is TGTGCCAGGACGTGGAGGGCAAGGGGCAATCAGCCCCAGCATTTT. Translating it yields CARTWRARGNQPQHF. The variable domain in full, with the rest retrieved from reference TRBV11-3 and TRBJ1-5, is EAGVVQSPRYKIIEKKQPVAFWCNPISGHNTLYWYLQNLGQGPELLIRYENEEAVDDSQLPKDRFSAERLKGVDSTLKIQPAELGDSAVYLCARTWRARGNQPQHFGDGTRLSIL.

This clone was counted a few times. The chain is built from TRBV5-1 and TRBJ2-2; weak D call: TRBD1 (6 bases). Trimming removed 5 bases from V and 3 bases from J, with 20 bases in between. Germline assignment: CDR1 SGHRS and CDR2 YFSETQ. CDR3 size: 17 residues. For the CDR3, the DNA is TGCGCCAGCAGACCTCGTGGGGCAGGGGATCACACCGGGGAGCTGTTTTTT. Translating gives CASRPRGAGDHTGELFF.

This chain connects TRBV6-6 to TRBJ2-7; 8 bases fit TRBD1. The germline gives CDR1 MNHNY, CDR2 SVGAGI (reference sequence). This CDR3 is built from 17 residues. Trimming removed 6 bases from V and 1 base from J; junction bases left unmatched: 14. The CDR3 here is CASSRYPLGQGSYEQYF. The CDR3 region has the DNA TGTGCCAGCAGCCGATATCCCCTTGGACAGGGATCCTACGAGCAGTACTTC.

This clone showed up just a few times. This chain connects TRBV11-2 to TRBJ2-7, with 7 bases fitting TRBD1. CDR3 length equals 14 residues. Unmatched junction bases numbered 4, after V lost 4 bases and J lost 1 base. The germline gives CDR1 SGHAT, CDR2 FQNNGV. CDR3 sequence reads: CASSSYRGSYEQYF. CDR3 DNA sequence: TGTGCCAGCAGCTCATACAGGGGTTCCTACGAGCAGTACTTC.

The chain uses TRBV5-1 and TRBJ2-1; the match to TRBD1 covers 7 bases. The V segment lost 0 bases and the J segment 4 bases; nucleotides outside the gene matches: 4. Per the germline V gene, CDR1 is SGHRS and CDR2 is YFSETQ. The CDR3 loop spans 15 amino acids. The chain's CDR3 is CASSLEGQAYNEQFF. The CDR3 nucleotides are TGCGCCAGCAGCTTGGAAGGACAGGCGTACAATGAGCAGTTCTTC.

The chain couples TRBV7-9 to TRBJ1-1; D gene uncertain. The germline gives CDR1 SEHNR, CDR2 FQNEAQ (reference sequence). This CDR3 has 13 amino acids. Trimming left V 2 bases short and J 1 base short, with 5 bases between. The CDR3 sequence: CASSLPGNTEAFF. As DNA, the CDR3 is TGTGCCAGCAGCTTACCAGGGAACACTGAAGCTTTCTTT.

The chain couples TRBV27 to TRBJ2-7, with D possibly TRBD2 on 6 matching bases. The CDR3 is 15 residues long. CDR1 is MNHEY and CDR2 is SMNVEV in the germline V gene (reference sequence). V was trimmed by 6 bases and J by 3 bases, leaving 18 bases between them. CDR3 residues: CASSIRRDRGYEQYF. In nucleotides, the CDR3 is TGTGCCAGCAGCATCAGGAGGGATCGCGGCTACGAGCAGTACTTC.

The chain links TRBV9 to TRBJ1-6, with TRBD1 matching 9 bases. This CDR3 comprises 15 residues. V lost 3 bases and J lost 5; bases outside the gene matches: 3. Germline V gene sequence: CDR1 SGDLS, CDR2 YYNGEE. The CDR3 DNA reads TGTGCCAGCAGCGCTGGACAGGGGAATAATTCACCCCTCCACTTT. It is translated as CASSAGQGNNSPLHF.

V gene TRBV27 combines with J gene TRBJ1-2; a weak D match, TRBD1 (6 bases). Trimming removed 5 bases at V and 2 bases at J, with 9 bases between. The CDR3 sequence is 13 residues long. Per the germline V gene, CDR1 is MNHEY and CDR2 is SMNVEV (reference sequence). The CDR3 reads CASSRTDNYGYTF. In DNA, the CDR3 is TGTGCCAGCAGTCGGACAGACAACTATGGCTACACCTTC.

The chain employs TRBV5-4 and TRBJ2-1; TRBD2 matches 10 bases. The CDR3 has 16 residues. Germline trimming cut 4 bases from V and 7 bases from J; bases unmatched to any gene: 11. CDR1 is SGHNT, CDR2 YYREEE, per germline (reference sequence). CDR3: CASSPKLAGIGNEQFF. CDR3 sequence (DNA): TGTGCCAGCAGCCCTAAACTAGCGGGGATTGGGAATGAGCAGTTCTTC.

The chain carries TRBV7-2 and TRBJ1-3; tentative D call: TRBD1 (6 bases). This CDR3 has 15 amino acids. Trimming pared 0 bases from V and 7 bases from J, leaving 13 bases between. CDR1 is SGHTA, CDR2 FQGNSA, per germline. CDR3 protein: CASSLAQGQGNTIYF. CDR3 nucleotide sequence: TGTGCCAGCAGCTTAGCTCAGGGGCAGGGTAACACCATATATTTT. The full variable domain, completed using reference TRBV7-2 and TRBJ1-3, is GAGVSQSPSNKVTEKGKDVELRCDPISGHTALYWYRQSLGQGLEFLIYFQGNSAPDKSGLPSDRFSAERTGGSVSTLTIQRTQQEDSAVYLCASSLAQGQGNTIYFGEGSWLTVV.

This clone was seen only once. The chain employs TRBV2 and TRBJ2-2, with 7 bases fitting TRBD1. Germline loops: CDR1 SNHLY, CDR2 FYNNEI. CDR3 length: 15 residues. J gave up 3 bases and V 3 bases, and 4 bases lay outside the gene matches. The CDR3 sequence is CASSELGQDTGELFF. For the CDR3, the DNA is TGTGCCAGCAGTGAGTTAGGACAGGACACCGGGGAGCTGTTTTTT.

Notes on this clone: The germline gene is not matched at one end of the junction; a read error may be the cause. V and J are TRBV11-2 and TRBJ2-2; D may be TRBD2 (6 bases). Germline V gene data show CDR1 as SGHAT and CDR2 as FQNNGV. The CDR3 sequence is 17 residues long. The CDR3 sequence: CASSVDVLVGGTGELFF. CDR3 in DNA: TGTGCCAGCAGCGTAGACGTACTTGTGGGGGGCACCGGGGAGCTGTTTTTT.

This chain links TRBV27 with TRBJ1-5; 7 bases are a match to TRBD1. The germline V gene has CDR1 MNHEY and CDR2 SMNVEV (reference sequence). With V trimmed by 10 bases and J by 0 bases, 18 bases remained unmatched. This CDR3 is built from 18 residues. Written as DNA, the CDR3 is TGTGCCATCCAGGGAAGGGGGCCCAAACCTTATAGCAATCAGCCCCAGCATTTT. This sequence encodes CAIQGRGPKPYSNQPQHF.

The V and J genes are TRBV6-2 or TRBV6-3 and TRBJ2-5; 11 bases map to TRBD2. CDR3 length: 13 amino acids. Germline assignment: CDR1 MNHEY and CDR2 SVGEGT. V was pared by 6 bases and J by 4 bases, with 1 base of the junction left unmatched. CDR3 in amino acids: CASSLAGGETQYF. CDR3 coding DNA: TGTGCCAGCAGCCTAGCGGGAGGAGAGACCCAGTACTTC.

V gene TRBV18 combines with J gene TRBJ1-5, with D perhaps TRBD1 (6 bases). The germline V and J ends were trimmed by 5 bases and 4 bases, with 12 bases remaining between them. Germline loops: CDR1 KGHSH, CDR2 LQKENI. This CDR3 has 14 residues. The CDR3 loop is CASSLGQSNQPQHF. CDR3 nucleotide sequence: TGTGCCAGCTCATTAGGACAGTCTAATCAGCCCCAGCATTTT. Filled out from reference TRBV18 and TRBJ1-5, the complete variable domain reads NAGVMQNPRHLVRRRGQEARLRCSPMKGHSHVYWYRQLPEEGLKFMVYLQKENIIDESGMPKERFSAEFPKEGPSILRIQQVVRGDSAAYFCASSLGQSNQPQHFGDGTRLSIL.

The count of this clone is one. The CDR3 here is CASSILGGASGGYTF. The CDR3 DNA reads TGTGCCAGTAGTATCCTGGGCGGAGCCTCGGGGGGCTACACCTTC. The J gene is TRBJ1-2, the V gene TRBV19; D is uncertain. Deletions cut 3 bases from V and 8 bases from J, with 19 bases between. The CDR3 is made up of 15 amino acids. Germline CDR1 reads LNHDA; CDR2 reads SQIVND (reference sequence). The full variable domain, rest sourced from reference TRBV19 and TRBJ1-2, is DGGITQSPKYLFRKEGQNVTLSCEQNLNHDAMYWYRQDPGQGLRLIYYSQIVNDFQKGDIAEGYSVSREKKESFPLTVTSAQKNPTAFYLCASSILGGASGGYTFGSGTRLTVV.

V and J are TRBV7-2 and TRBJ2-7; no clear D. CDR1 and CDR2 (germline): SGHTA, FQGNSA. V lost 5 bases to trimming and J lost 5 bases, with 10 bases between them. This CDR3 region has 12 residues. CDR3 sequence (DNA): TGTGCCAGCAGCCTACGCCTAAACGAGCAGTACTTC. Translation gives CASSLRLNEQYF.

In this sample, this clone turned up once. The chain uses TRBV5-1 and TRBJ1-3; D gene ambiguous. V shed 0 bases and J shed 0 bases, with 10 bases lying between them. The germline V gene has CDR1 SGHRS and CDR2 YFSETQ. This CDR3 has 16 amino acids. Here the CDR3 DNA reads TGCGCCAGCAGCTTGGCCGGCGGCGACTCTGGAAACACCATATATTTT. Protein: CASSLAGGDSGNTIYF.